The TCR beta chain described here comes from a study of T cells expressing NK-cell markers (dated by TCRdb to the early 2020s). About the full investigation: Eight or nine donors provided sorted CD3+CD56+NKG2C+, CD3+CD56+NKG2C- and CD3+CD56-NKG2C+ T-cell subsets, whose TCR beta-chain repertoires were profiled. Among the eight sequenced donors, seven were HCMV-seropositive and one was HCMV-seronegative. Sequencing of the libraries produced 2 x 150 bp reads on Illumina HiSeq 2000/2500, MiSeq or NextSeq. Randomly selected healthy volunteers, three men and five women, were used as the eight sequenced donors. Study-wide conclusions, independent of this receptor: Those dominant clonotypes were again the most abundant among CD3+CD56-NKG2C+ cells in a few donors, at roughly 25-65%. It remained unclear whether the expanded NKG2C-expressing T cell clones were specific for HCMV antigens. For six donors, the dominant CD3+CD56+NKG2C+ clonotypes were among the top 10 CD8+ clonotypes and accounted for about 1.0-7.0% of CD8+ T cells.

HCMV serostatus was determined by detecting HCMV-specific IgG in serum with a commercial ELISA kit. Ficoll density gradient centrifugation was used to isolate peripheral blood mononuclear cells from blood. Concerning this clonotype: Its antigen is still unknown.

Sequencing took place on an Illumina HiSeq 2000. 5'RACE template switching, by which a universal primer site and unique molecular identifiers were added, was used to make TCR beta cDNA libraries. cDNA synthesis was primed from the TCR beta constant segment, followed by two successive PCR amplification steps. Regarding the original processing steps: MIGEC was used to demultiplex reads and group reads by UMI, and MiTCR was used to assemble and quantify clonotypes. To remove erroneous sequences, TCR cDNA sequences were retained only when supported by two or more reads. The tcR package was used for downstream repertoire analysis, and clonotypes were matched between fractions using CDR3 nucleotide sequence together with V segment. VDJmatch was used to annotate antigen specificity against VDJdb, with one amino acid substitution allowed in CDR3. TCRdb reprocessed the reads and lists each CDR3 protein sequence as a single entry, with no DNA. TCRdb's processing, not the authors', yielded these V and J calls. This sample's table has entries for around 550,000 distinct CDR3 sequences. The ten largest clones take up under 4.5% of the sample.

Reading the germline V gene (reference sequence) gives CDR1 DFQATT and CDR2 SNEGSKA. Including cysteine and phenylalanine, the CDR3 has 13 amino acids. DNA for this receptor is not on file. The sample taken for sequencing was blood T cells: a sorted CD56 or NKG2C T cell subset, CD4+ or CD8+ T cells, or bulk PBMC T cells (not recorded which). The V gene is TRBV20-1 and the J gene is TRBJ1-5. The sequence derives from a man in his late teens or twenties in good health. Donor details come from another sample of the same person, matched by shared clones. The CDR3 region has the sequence CSGVEDSNQPQHF.